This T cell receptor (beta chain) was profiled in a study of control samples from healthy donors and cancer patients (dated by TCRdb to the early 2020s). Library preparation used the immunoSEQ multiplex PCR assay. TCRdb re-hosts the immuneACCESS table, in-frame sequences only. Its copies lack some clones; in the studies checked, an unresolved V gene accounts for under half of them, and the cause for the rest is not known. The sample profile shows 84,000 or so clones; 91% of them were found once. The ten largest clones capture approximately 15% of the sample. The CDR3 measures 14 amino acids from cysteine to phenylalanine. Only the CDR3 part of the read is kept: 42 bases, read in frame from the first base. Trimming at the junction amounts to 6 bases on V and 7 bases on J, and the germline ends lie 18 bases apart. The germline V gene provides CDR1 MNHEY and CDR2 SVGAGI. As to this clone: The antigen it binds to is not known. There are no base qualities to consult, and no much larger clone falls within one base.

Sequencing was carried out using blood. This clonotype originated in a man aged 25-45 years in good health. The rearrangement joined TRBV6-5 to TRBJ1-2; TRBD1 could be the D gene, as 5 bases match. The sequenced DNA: TGTGCCAGCAGCCGGGACTGGGGCTCTAGTGGCTACACCTTC. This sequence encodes CASSRDWGSSGYTF.